The 25 T cell receptor beta chains below come from one sample, sequenced in a study of blood T cell repertoires in COVID-19. This table comes from immunoSEQ multiplex PCR, and its TCRdb copy is limited to in-frame clones, with some not included. Here the sample spans about 190,000 clones, 80% to 90% being singletons. The sequenced sample consisted of peripheral blood. The receptors stem from a man between 25 and 39 years old with acute or convalescent COVID-19.

V gene TRBV25-1 combines with J gene TRBJ1-2; tentatively, D is TRBD1 (6 bases). V was trimmed by 5 bases and J by 4 bases, leaving 17 bases between them. This CDR3 comprises 15 residues. Germline V CDR1 and CDR2: MGHDK, SYGVNS. The DNA for the CDR3 is TGTGCCAGCAGTCCTCTAACGCAGGGGACCTATGGCTACACCTTC. Protein product: CASSPLTQGTYGYTF.

This clone was seen only once. An end of the junction differs from the germline gene, which may be a read error. This chain links TRBV5-5 with TRBJ1-4, with 7 bases identical to TRBD1. Germline V CDR1 and CDR2: SGHKS, YYEKEE (reference sequence). The CDR3 is made up of 12 amino acids. The CDR3 nucleotides are TGTGCCAGCAGATCCGACAGGGCCGGGGACAGTTTT. Translated: CASRSDRAGDSF.

With respect to this clone: Other DNA sequences in the same sample also yield this CDR3. J is TRBJ1-4 and V is TRBV5-1; tentative D call: TRBD1 (6 bases). Germline V gene sequence: CDR1 SGHRS, CDR2 YFSETQ. The CDR3 consists of 14 residues. Trimming took off 2 bases at V and 5 bases at J, with 10 bases between the two ends. The CDR3: CASSFGQRNEKLFF. CDR3 bases: TGCGCCAGCAGCTTTGGACAGAGAAATGAAAAACTGTTTTTT.

The gene calls are TRBV30 and TRBJ1-5; 7 bases agree with TRBD1. This CDR3 contains 16 residues. J gave up 2 bases and V 6 bases, and 13 bases lay outside the gene matches. Germline lookup yields CDR1 GTSNPN and CDR2 SVGIG (reference sequence). This chain's CDR3 is CACNLQGKSGNQPQHF. In nucleotides, the CDR3 is TGTGCCTGTAATCTACAGGGGAAGTCGGGCAATCAGCCCCAGCATTTT.

V and J are TRBV15 and TRBJ2-1, with D maybe TRBD1 (7 bases). The CDR3 length is 17 residues. Looked up from germline, CDR1 is LNHNV and CDR2 is YYDKDF (reference sequence). Trimming took 1 base from V and 6 from J, leaving 19 bases between them. The CDR3 spells CATSRVGGGGYGNEQFF. The CDR3 region has the DNA TGTGCCACCAGCAGAGTCGGAGGGGGCGGATACGGCAATGAGCAGTTCTTC.

V and J are TRBV28 and TRBJ1-1; D remains unclear. The germline gives CDR1 MDHEN, CDR2 SYDVKM. V lost 8 bases and J 10 bases, leaving 17 bases between the germline ends. This CDR3 is 12 amino acids long. CDR3 loop: CASRLSESSAFF. The CDR3 DNA sequence: TGTGCCAGCCGATTGAGTGAAAGTTCAGCTTTCTTT.

The chain combines TRBV30 with TRBJ2-5; 7 positions match TRBD2. The CDR3 covers 13 residues. Unmatched junction bases numbered 3, after V lost 0 bases and J lost 5 bases. Per germline, CDR1 GTSNPN and CDR2 SVGIG (reference sequence). CDR3: CAWSVGLEETQYF. The DNA of the CDR3 is TGTGCCTGGAGTGTAGGACTAGAGGAGACCCAGTACTTC.

The sample holds a few counts of this clone. V and J are TRBV28 and TRBJ1-3, with D tentatively TRBD1 (6 bases). This CDR3 region has 17 residues. The V end lost 3 bases, the J end lost 0 bases, and 15 bases lay between the germline ends. Germline assignment: CDR1 MDHEN and CDR2 SYDVKM. CDR3 residues: CASSFAGVEGSGNTIYF. For the CDR3, the DNA is TGTGCCAGCAGTTTTGCAGGGGTGGAAGGCTCTGGAAACACCATATATTTT. Together with reference TRBV28 and TRBJ1-3, the CDR3 gives the full variable domain: DVKVTQSSRYLVKRTGEKVFLECVQDMDHENMFWYRQDPGLGLRLIYFSYDVKMKEKGDIPEGYSVSREKKERFSLILESASTNQTSMYLCASSFAGVEGSGNTIYFGEGSWLTVV.

The chain joins TRBV27 to TRBJ2-1, with TRBD2 matching over 10 bases. In germline, CDR1 is MNHEY, CDR2 SMNVEV (reference sequence). This CDR3 comprises 15 residues. After removal of 7 bases from V and 4 bases from J, the junction contained 7 bases not matched to a gene. The CDR3 protein is CASTPGTSAYNEQFF. CDR3 in DNA: TGTGCCAGCACCCCCGGGACTAGCGCGTACAATGAGCAGTTCTTC.

The J gene is TRBJ1-5, the V gene TRBV4-1, with a tentative D call TRBD1 (6 bases). Germline CDR1 is MGHRA and CDR2 is YSYEKL. The V and J ends lost 0 bases and 6 bases respectively, with 12 bases between them. This CDR3 is 15 amino acids long. The CDR3 DNA reads TGCGCCAGCAGCCAAGAAGGGGCAGGGGCTCAGCCCCAGCATTTT. Amino acids: CASSQEGAGAQPQHF.

A word on this clone: Mismatch with germline at one junction end may stem from a read error. The chain has TRBV6-1 and TRBJ2-7; TRBD1 aligns across 8 bases. The germline V gene has CDR1 MNHNS and CDR2 SASEGT. CDR3 length: 15 amino acids. The CDR3 sequence is CASSETGVFNFDWSF. The CDR3 region has the DNA TGTGCCAGCAGTGAGACAGGGGTCTTCAATTTTGATTGGTCCTTC.

The chain has TRBV13 and TRBJ1-2, with D hard to call. CDR1 PRHDT and CDR2 FYEKMQ come from the germline V gene (reference sequence). The CDR3 has 14 amino acids. The V gene lost 7 bases and the J gene lost 7 bases, with 19 bases spanning the gap. CDR3 bases: TGTGCCAGCACCCTTACCCGGGGAGTAAGTGGCTACACCTTC. The encoded protein is CASTLTRGVSGYTF.

The chain is built from TRBV5-6 and TRBJ1-4, with D unresolved. The CDR3 is 15 residues long. Germline V CDR1 and CDR2: SGHDT, YYEEEE. Trimming stripped 4 bases from V and 5 bases from J, with 15 bases between. The CDR3 DNA is TGTGCCAGCAGCCCGCGTGAGACGGGAAATGAAAAACTGTTTTTT. This gives the protein CASSPRETGNEKLFF. The variable domain in full, with the rest retrieved from reference TRBV5-6 and TRBJ1-4, is DAGVTQSPTHLIKTRGQQVTLRCSPKSGHDTVSWYQQALGQGPQFIFQYYEEEERQRGNFPDRFSGHQFPNYSSELNVNALLLGDSALYLCASSPRETGNEKLFFGSGTQLSVL.

This sequence joins TRBV7-2 and TRBJ2-2, with 7 nucleotides matching TRBD2. This CDR3 is 15 amino acids long. The ends lost 1 base at V and 7 bases at J; junction bases unmatched: 6. CDR1 and CDR2 (germline): SGHTA, FQGNSA. CDR3 bases: TGTGCCAGCAGCTTAGTCGGGGGGAAAAACGGGGAGCTGTTTTTT. Translating it yields CASSLVGGKNGELFF.

The rearrangement links TRBV29-1 to TRBJ2-7; D not certain. V lost 1 base and J lost 2, with 6 bases in between. The CDR3 spans 12 residues. Germline CDR1 reads SQVTM; CDR2 reads ANQGSEA. The CDR3 DNA is TGCAGCGTTGAAGCCAGGCCCTACGAGCAGTACTTC. This sequence encodes CSVEARPYEQYF.

This rearrangement joins TRBV27 to TRBJ1-1, with 7 nucleotides matching TRBD1. This CDR3 is 17 amino acids long. CDR1 and CDR2 (germline): MNHEY, SMNVEV (reference sequence). The junction had 13 bases not matched to a gene; V was cut back by 4 bases and J by 2 bases. The CDR3 loop is CASSSEYRQGLNTEAFF. CDR3 sequence (DNA): TGTGCCAGCAGTTCCGAGTACCGACAGGGCCTTAACACTGAAGCTTTCTTT.

On this clone itself: The sample has other DNA sequences that encode this CDR3 too. The CDR3, as DNA: TGCGCCAGCAGCTTGGTGGCGGGGGGGCCAGATACGCAGTATTTT. Its protein is CASSLVAGGPDTQYF. The chain uses TRBV5-1 and TRBJ2-3; the match to TRBD2 covers 9 bases. The CDR3 loop spans 15 amino acids. The germline gives CDR1 SGHRS, CDR2 YFSETQ. V lost 0 bases and J lost 4; bases outside the gene matches: 3.

The CDR3 loop is CASSPRTKTDNEQFF. The CDR3 region has the DNA TGTGCCAGCAGCCCACGGACAAAGACCGACAATGAGCAGTTCTTC. V and J are TRBV9 and TRBJ2-1, with D maybe TRBD1 (5 bases). There are 15 residues in the CDR3. Germline V lookup: CDR1 SGDLS, CDR2 YYNGEE. The germline V and J ends were trimmed by 4 bases and 5 bases, with 16 bases remaining between them. Complete variable domain (other parts from reference TRBV9 and TRBJ2-1): DSGVTQTPKHLITATGQRVTLRCSPRSGDLSVYWYQQSLDQGLQFLIQYYNGEERAKGNILERFSAQQFPDLHSELNLSSLELGDSALYFCASSPRTKTDNEQFFGPGTRLTVL.

The gene calls are TRBV28 and TRBJ1-5, with D unresolved. V dropped 8 bases and J dropped 4 bases, with 15 bases sitting between them. The CDR3 extends over 14 amino acids. Germline V lookup: CDR1 MDHEN, CDR2 SYDVKM. The CDR3 loop is CASLSELRNQPQHF. Written as DNA, the CDR3 is TGTGCCAGCTTATCAGAACTACGGAATCAGCCCCAGCATTTT.

The V and J genes are TRBV4-1 and TRBJ2-3; weak D call: TRBD1 (6 bases). The CDR3 is made up of 17 amino acids. CDR1 and CDR2 from the germline V gene are MGHRA and YSYEKL. The V and J ends lost 1 base and 1 base respectively, with 15 bases between them. For the CDR3, the DNA is TGCGCCAGCAGCCAAGGCTGGGGGCGGCGGGGCACAGATACGCAGTATTTT. It yields the protein CASSQGWGRRGTDTQYF.

J is TRBJ2-2 and V is TRBV5-4; TRBD1 is a possible D gene (6 bases). Per the germline V gene, CDR1 is SGHNT and CDR2 is YYREEE (reference sequence). The CDR3 spans 16 residues. Trimming took off 2 bases at V and 6 bases at J, with 17 bases between the two ends. CDR3 region: CASSLQGSSGAGELFF. CDR3 nucleotide sequence: TGTGCCAGCAGCTTACAGGGAAGCTCAGGTGCCGGGGAGCTGTTTTTT.

The V call is TRBV29-1, the J call TRBJ2-7; TRBD2 might be the D (6 bases). The length of the CDR3 is 12 residues. V was shortened by 5 bases and J by 5 bases, with 13 bases between the two germline ends. Germline CDR1 SQVTM, CDR2 ANQGSEA. CDR3 nucleotide sequence: TGCAGCGTTTCCAGCGGGTACCACGAGCAGTACTTC. It codes for CSVSSGYHEQYF.

The V gene is TRBV28, the J gene TRBJ1-2; 7 bases line up with TRBD1. This CDR3 region has 13 residues. V dropped 6 bases and J dropped 4; count of bases not matched to a gene: 5. The germline V gene has CDR1 MDHEN and CDR2 SYDVKM. Here the CDR3 reads CASRDRDSYGYTF. In nucleotides, the CDR3 is TGTGCCAGCAGAGACCGGGACAGCTATGGCTACACCTTC.

V is TRBV6-4 and J is TRBJ1-5; TRBD1 is a possible D gene (5 bases). CDR3 size: 18 residues. V lost 5 bases to trimming and J lost 1 base, with 21 bases between them. Germline V lookup: CDR1 MRHNA, CDR2 SNTAGT. The CDR3 here is CASSNHGGDWDSNQPQHF. For the CDR3, the DNA is TGTGCCAGCAGTAACCACGGGGGAGATTGGGACAGCAATCAGCCCCAGCATTTT.

The rearrangement uses TRBV2 and TRBJ1-6; no clear D. V was shortened by 5 bases and J by 7 bases, with 15 bases between the two germline ends. CDR3 length: 15 amino acids. CDR1 and CDR2 from the germline V gene are SNHLY and FYNNEI. Written as DNA, the CDR3 is TGTGCCAGCAGTCGCTCCGGGGTGGACAATTCACCCCTCCACTTT. Translated, it gives CASSRSGVDNSPLHF.